Shown below are 4 T cell receptor beta chains from a single sample sequenced in a study of regulatory T cells in long-lasting Graves disease. As to time point: persistent/refractory GD, antithyroid drugs over 5 years with positive TRAb. The TCR library used RNA extracted from PBMCs. Investigators prepared the TCR beta libraries by applying iRepertoire HTBI primers and Arm-PCR of CDR3 regions. MiXCR was run by TCRdb on the multiplex PCR reads, yielding one entry per CDR3 protein. The repertoire consists of some 430,000 distinct CDR3 sequences, with roughly a fifth occurring once and the leading ten covering roughly 7.7%. The sample in question was peripheral blood mononuclear cells (PBMCs), obtained when the disease was refractory, from a patient treated with antithyroid drugs. Receptor source: a female donor with Graves disease.

This clonotype was detected only a few times. The chain combines TRBV3-1 with TRBJ2-4, with TRBD1 identical over 9 bases. Germline-derived CDR1 and CDR2 are LGHDT and YNNKEL (reference sequence). This CDR3 has 14 amino acids. Trimming took 2 bases from V and 9 from J; bases not matched to a gene: 5. Written as DNA, the CDR3 is TGTGCCAGCAGCCAACGGGACAGGGAAAGCATTCAGTACTTC. Protein: CASSQRDRESIQYF. The complete variable domain, with remaining parts taken from reference TRBV3-1 and TRBJ2-4, reads DTAVSQTPKYLVTQMGNDKSIKCEQNLGHDTMYWYKQDSKKFLKIMFSYNNKELIINETVPNRFSPKSPDKAHLNLHINSLELGDSAVYFCASSQRDRESIQYFGAGTRLSVL.

This clonotype was observed a handful of times. V and J are TRBV7-9 and TRBJ1-1; 10 bases match TRBD1. The CDR3 extends over 14 amino acids. Per germline, CDR1 SEHNR and CDR2 FQNEAQ (reference sequence). V lost 3 bases to trimming and J lost 6 bases; unmatched junction nucleotides: 4. CDR3 DNA sequence: TGTGCCAGCAGCTTGGACAGGGGGTATTCTGAAGCTTTCTTT. Protein: CASSLDRGYSEAFF.

The chain joins TRBV6-1 to TRBJ1-2; maybe TRBD1 (5 bases). The CDR3 is made up of 15 amino acids. V lost 6 bases, J lost 8 bases, and 22 bases lay in between. Germline assignment: CDR1 MNHNS and CDR2 SASEGT. As DNA, the CDR3 is TGTGCCAGCAGGAAACCTGGGACCGGGGTCGACGGCTACACCTTC. Amino acids: CASRKPGTGVDGYTF.

The chain joins TRBV28 to TRBJ2-7, with a weak D call TRBD2 (6 bases). The V end was cut by 6 bases, the J end by 4 bases, with 22 bases between. The germline CDR1 and CDR2 sequences are MDHEN and SYDVKM. This CDR3 is built from 16 residues. The CDR3 DNA sequence: TGTGCCAGCAGCCCTCCCCGGGGGAGATTGGGGTACGAGCAGTACTTC. Its protein product is CASSPPRGRLGYEQYF.